The next 30 T cell receptor beta chains were all read from a single sample in a study of cytomegalovirus exposure and HLA in healthy donors. The PCR made use of 60 Vbeta and 13 Jbeta primers. Here immunoSEQ multiplex PCR was the method, and the copy in TCRdb shows in-frame clones only, minus some. The sample records roughly 100,000 clones, roughly 70% being singletons. Input material: PBMCs. These receptors came from a man aged 40-55 years in good health and CMV-seronegative.

CDR3 amino acids: CASSQVRGGTYEQYF. As DNA, the CDR3 is TGCGCCAGCAGCCAAGTTCGGGGGGGCACCTACGAGCAGTACTTC. This chain links TRBV4-1 with TRBJ2-7; TRBD2 matches 8 bases. The CDR3 contains 15 residues. Germline V CDR1 and CDR2: MGHRA, YSYEKL. V lost 1 base and J lost 2; bases outside the gene matches: 4.

This clone was counted only a few times. The chain combines TRBV11-1 with TRBJ1-1; D is unresolved. Germline CDR1 and CDR2: SGHAT and FQDESV (reference sequence). Trimming left V 1 base short and J 1 base short, with 10 bases between. CDR3 length equals 15 residues. The CDR3 spells CASSLVRARNTEAFF. CDR3 coding DNA: TGTGCCAGCAGCTTAGTGAGGGCTAGGAACACTGAAGCTTTCTTT.

V usage is TRBV6-5 and J usage is TRBJ2-7; 7 bases line up with TRBD1. CDR3 length: 15 amino acids. V shed 2 bases, J shed 3 bases, and the junction held 7 bases outside the gene matches. In germline, CDR1 is MNHEY, CDR2 SVGAGI. CDR3: CASSYGDSGGYEQYF. In nucleotides, the CDR3 is TGTGCCAGCAGTTACGGCGACTCAGGGGGCTACGAGCAGTACTTC.

This sequence joins TRBV7-2 and TRBJ1-1; 7 positions agree with TRBD1. CDR3 size: 15 residues. The J segment lost 1 base and the V segment lost 3 bases, leaving 5 bases of the junction unmatched. The germline gives CDR1 SGHTA, CDR2 FQGNSA. DNA for the CDR3: TGTGCCAGCAGCTTCCGCCGGGACAGGAACACTGAAGCTTTCTTT. Its translation: CASSFRRDRNTEAFF.

The CDR3 sequence: CASSYSRDRGLLPQHF. The CDR3 nucleotides are TGTGCCAGCAGTTACTCGCGGGACAGGGGGCTGCTGCCCCAGCATTTT. The chain joins TRBV6-5 to TRBJ1-5; 12 nucleotides match TRBD1. CDR1 is MNHEY, CDR2 SVGAGI, per germline. Trimming took 0 bases from V and 9 from J; bases not matched to a gene: 6. CDR3 length equals 16 residues.

This clone was detected once. The chain is built from TRBV18 and TRBJ1-2; D perhaps matches TRBD1 (6 bases). Germline V gene sequence: CDR1 KGHSH, CDR2 LQKENI. The CDR3 is 16 residues long. V was pared by 2 bases and J by 4 bases, with 17 bases between. The CDR3 DNA follows: TGTGCCAGCTCACCAGTCCGGGACAAAGTGGTCTATGGCTACACCTTC. This gives the protein CASSPVRDKVVYGYTF.

The chain joins TRBV29-1 to TRBJ2-7; 7 bases are a match to TRBD1. The CDR3 has 15 residues. The V and J ends lost 5 bases and 2 bases, in that order; junction bases with no gene match: 12. Germline V gene lookup returns CDR1 SQVTM and CDR2 ANQGSEA. In DNA form, the CDR3 reads TGCAGCGTTATGGTCTCCGGGACAGAGACCTACGAGCAGTACTTC. It codes for CSVMVSGTETYEQYF.

V and J are TRBV7-9 and TRBJ2-7; D not certain. The V gene's germline CDR1 is SEHNR and CDR2 FQNEAQ (reference sequence). Trimming removed 4 bases at V and 3 bases at J, with 4 bases between. The length of the CDR3 is 11 residues. This CDR3 reads CASSSYYEQYF. The CDR3 DNA follows: TGTGCCAGCAGCTCCTACTACGAGCAGTACTTC. Based on the CDR3 plus reference TRBV7-9 and TRBJ2-7, the full variable domain is DTGVSQNPRHKITKRGQNVTFRCDPISEHNRLYWYRQTLGQGPEFLTYFQNEAQLEKSRLLSDRFSAERPKGSFSTLEIQRTEQGDSAMYLCASSSYYEQYFGPGTRLTVT.

This sequence joins TRBV19 and TRBJ1-5; D gene unclear. With 4 bases removed from V and 3 bases from J, the gap between germline ends came to 13 bases. This CDR3 is 15 amino acids long. Looked up from germline, CDR1 is LNHDA and CDR2 is SQIVND (reference sequence). CDR3 region: CASSNRGINNQPQHF. The CDR3 bases are TGTGCCAGTAGTAATCGAGGGATTAACAATCAGCCCCAGCATTTT.

The gene calls are TRBV2 and TRBJ1-5; possibly TRBD1 for D (5 bases). Per germline, CDR1 SNHLY and CDR2 FYNNEI. This CDR3 is built from 16 residues. Trimming pared 7 bases from V and 4 bases from J, leaving 20 bases between. The DNA of the CDR3 is TGTGCCAGCACCCCTACAGGCGCCCGCCTAAATCAGCCCCAGCATTTT. Translation: CASTPTGARLNQPQHF. Using reference TRBV2 and TRBJ1-5 for the parts outside the CDR3, the full variable domain is EPEVTQTPSHQVTQMGQEVILRCVPISNHLYFYWYRQILGQKVEFLVSFYNNEISEKSEIFDDQFSVERPDGSNFTLKIRSTKLEDSAMYFCASTPTGARLNQPQHFGDGTRLSIL.

This chain's CDR3 is CASIKDRGNYGYTF. The DNA for the CDR3 is TGTGCCAGCATCAAGGACAGGGGAAACTATGGCTACACCTTC. V gene TRBV6-1 combines with J gene TRBJ1-2; 9 bases line up with TRBD1. The length of the CDR3 is 14 residues. CDR1 and CDR2 from the germline V gene are MNHNS and SASEGT. Trimming at V came to 7 bases and at J to 2 bases, leaving 5 bases not matched to a gene.

The rearrangement joins TRBV11-3 to TRBJ2-5; D call uncertain. V was trimmed by 0 bases and J by 5 bases, leaving 13 bases between them. CDR1 is SGHNT and CDR2 is YENEEA in the germline V gene. The CDR3 contains 15 residues. CDR3 loop: CASSLDGASGETQYF. As DNA, the CDR3 is TGTGCCAGCAGCTTAGATGGCGCTTCCGGGGAGACCCAGTACTTC.

V is TRBV29-1 and J is TRBJ2-5; no clear D gene. The CDR3 has 12 amino acids. Trimming pared 4 bases from V and 0 bases from J, leaving 6 bases between. From germline, CDR1 is SQVTM and CDR2 ANQGSEA. The CDR3 coding sequence is TGCAGCGTTGTAGCAAACCAAGAGACCCAGTACTTC. Translating it yields CSVVANQETQYF.

This clone was seen a few times. The chain combines TRBV7-3 with TRBJ2-3; D is perhaps TRBD2 (6 bases). This CDR3 is 13 amino acids long. V shed 1 base and J shed 9 bases, with 11 bases lying between them. Germline values: CDR1 SGHTA, CDR2 FQGTGA. CDR3 loop: CASSLSQGGTQYF. CDR3 in DNA: TGTGCCAGCAGCTTAAGTCAAGGAGGGACGCAGTATTTT.

This sequence joins TRBV7-2 and TRBJ2-3; 10 nucleotides line up with TRBD2. Germline V gene lookup returns CDR1 SGHTA and CDR2 FQGNSA. The CDR3 is made up of 16 amino acids. The V segment lost 4 bases and the J segment 5 bases; nucleotides outside the gene matches: 9. CDR3 sequence (DNA): TGTGCCAGCAGCTCCCAAGCGGGGGGGCCGGGAGATACGCAGTATTTT. Translated, it gives CASSSQAGGPGDTQYF. The full variable domain, with the rest looked up from reference TRBV7-2 and TRBJ2-3, is GAGVSQSPSNKVTEKGKDVELRCDPISGHTALYWYRQSLGQGLEFLIYFQGNSAPDKSGLPSDRFSAERTGGSVSTLTIQRTQQEDSAVYLCASSSQAGGPGDTQYFGPGTRLTVL.

The chain is built from TRBV7-9 and TRBJ1-2, with 9 positions matching TRBD1. Trimming cost V 5 bases and J 5 bases; bases outside gene matches: 12. CDR1 is SEHNR and CDR2 is FQNEAQ in the germline V gene (reference sequence). CDR3 length: 16 amino acids. The CDR3 nucleotides read TGTGCCAGCAGCCCCCTTCTCGGGACAGGGACGTATGGCTACACCTTC. Its translation is CASSPLLGTGTYGYTF.

This clone was recorded a few times. This rearrangement joins TRBV4-3 to TRBJ2-6; TRBD1 aligns across 7 bases. V shed 0 bases and J 0 bases; nucleotides not matched to a gene: 14. Germline lookup yields CDR1 LGHNA and CDR2 YSLEER. This CDR3 comprises 21 residues. CDR3: CASSQDVYRDRGLSGANVLTF. CDR3 sequence (DNA): TGCGCCAGCAGCCAAGATGTCTACCGGGACAGAGGCCTCTCTGGGGCCAACGTCCTGACTTTC.

The chain recombines TRBV7-3 with TRBJ1-6, with a possible D match to TRBD1 (5 bases). CDR1 is SGHTA and CDR2 is FQGTGA in the germline V gene. The CDR3 is 16 residues long. Trimming shortened V by 1 base and J by 10 bases, and 17 bases separated the two germline ends. The chain's CDR3 is CASSLIATGVGSPLHF. The CDR3 nucleotides read TGTGCCAGCAGCTTAATCGCCACGGGGGTCGGGTCACCCCTCCACTTT.

The CDR3 coding sequence is TGTGCCAGCAGTTACTCGACTTCTCCCCAGCAGTTCTTC. Its protein product is CASSYSTSPQQFF. The J gene is TRBJ2-1, the V gene TRBV6-5; D is unclear. Per the germline V gene, CDR1 is MNHEY and CDR2 is SVGAGI. V shed 0 bases and J shed 11 bases, with 11 bases lying between them. The CDR3 covers 13 residues.

V and J are TRBV7-8 and TRBJ2-2; D remains ambiguous. With 0 bases removed from V and 4 bases from J, the gap between germline ends came to 6 bases. This CDR3 contains 14 residues. CDR1 and CDR2 (germline): SGHVS, FQNEAQ. The CDR3: CASSLAGVTGELFF. CDR3 sequence (DNA): TGTGCCAGCAGCTTAGCGGGCGTCACCGGGGAGCTGTTTTTT.

V gene TRBV6-5 combines with J gene TRBJ2-3, with 7 bases that match TRBD2. The CDR3 has 13 residues. The V and J ends lost 6 bases and 6 bases, in that order; junction bases with no gene match: 6. Per germline, CDR1 MNHEY and CDR2 SVGAGI. The CDR3 DNA follows: TGTGCCAGCAGCCGGACTAGGAGGGATACGCAGTATTTT. Translated, it gives CASSRTRRDTQYF.

The V and J genes are TRBV28 and TRBJ2-5, with a possible D match to TRBD1 (5 bases). The germline gives CDR1 MDHEN, CDR2 SYDVKM. The CDR3 loop spans 13 amino acids. V lost 6 bases and J lost 2, with 10 bases in between. The CDR3 here is CASRPWTQETQYF. The CDR3 DNA reads TGTGCCAGCAGACCGTGGACACAAGAGACCCAGTACTTC.

The J gene is TRBJ1-4, the V gene TRBV18, with 9 nucleotides matching TRBD1. With V trimmed by 3 bases and J by 7 bases, 3 bases remained unmatched. The CDR3 has 14 residues. Germline lookup yields CDR1 KGHSH and CDR2 LQKENI. The DNA of the CDR3 is TGTGCCAGCTCACCGGACAGGGGAGGTGAAAAACTGTTTTTT. Translation gives CASSPDRGGEKLFF.

This clone was seen once. The chain links TRBV14 to TRBJ2-7, with no clear D. The V gene lost 3 bases and the J gene lost 3 bases, with 12 bases spanning the gap. Per germline, CDR1 SGHDN and CDR2 FVKESK. This CDR3 has 14 amino acids. The CDR3 DNA sequence: TGTGCCAGCAGCCAGGTCAGGATGAACTACGAGCAGTACTTC. Translation: CASSQVRMNYEQYF. The whole variable domain, filled in from reference TRBV14 and TRBJ2-7, reads EAGVTQFPSHSVIEKGQTVTLRCDPISGHDNLYWYRRVMGKEIKFLLHFVKESKQDESGMPNNRFLAERTGGTYSTLKVQPAELEDSGVYFCASSQVRMNYEQYFGPGTRLTVT.

This clone showed up just a few times. The gene calls are TRBV25-1 and TRBJ1-6; 12 bases agree with TRBD1. The CDR3 is 13 residues long. J gave up 10 bases and V 10 bases, and 5 bases lay outside the gene matches. Looked up from germline, CDR1 is MGHDK and CDR2 is SYGVNS. The CDR3 DNA follows: TGTGCCACCACCGGGACAGGGGGCTCACCCCTCCACTTT. Translation gives CATTGTGGSPLHF.

The chain is built from TRBV7-6 and TRBJ2-1; 9 nucleotides align to TRBD1. The CDR3 has 16 amino acids. Trimming took 5 bases from V and 5 from J; bases not matched to a gene: 10. Germline V lookup: CDR1 SGHVS, CDR2 FNYEAQ. CDR3 region: CASSPAGTGFNNEQFF. The CDR3 coding sequence is TGTGCCAGCAGCCCAGCCGGGACAGGGTTTAACAATGAGCAGTTCTTC.

This rearrangement joins TRBV5-5 to TRBJ1-2, with D possibly TRBD1 on 6 matching bases. CDR1 is SGHKS and CDR2 is YYEKEE in the germline V gene (reference sequence). V was trimmed by 5 bases and J by 8 bases, leaving 16 bases between them. The CDR3 length is 13 residues. The CDR3 here is CASSPGGREGYTF. CDR3 bases: TGTGCCAGCAGTCCGGGGGGCAGGGAGGGCTACACCTTC.

J is TRBJ1-1 and V is TRBV2, with TRBD1 matching 7 bases. Trimming at V came to 5 bases and at J to 0 bases, leaving 3 bases not matched to a gene. CDR3 size: 14 residues. Per the germline V gene, CDR1 is SNHLY and CDR2 is FYNNEI. CDR3 residues: CASSPDRLNTEAFF. The CDR3 DNA sequence: TGTGCCAGCAGTCCGGACAGGCTGAACACTGAAGCTTTCTTT.

The CDR3 DNA sequence: TGTGCCAGCAGTTTGACAGGGGACTACGAGCAGTACTTC. Its translation: CASSLTGDYEQYF. The chain has TRBV27 and TRBJ2-7; TRBD1 matches 8 bases. The CDR3 runs 13 residues. Germline-derived CDR1 and CDR2 are MNHEY and SMNVEV (reference sequence). V lost 3 bases to trimming and J lost 3 bases; unmatched junction nucleotides: 1.

The chain employs TRBV28 and TRBJ1-1; D is undetermined. CDR1 is MDHEN and CDR2 is SYDVKM in the germline V gene. The CDR3 is 11 amino acids. V was pared by 7 bases and J by 5 bases, with 8 bases between. The CDR3 region is CASTGWTEAFF. DNA for the CDR3: TGTGCCAGCACAGGATGGACTGAAGCTTTCTTT.